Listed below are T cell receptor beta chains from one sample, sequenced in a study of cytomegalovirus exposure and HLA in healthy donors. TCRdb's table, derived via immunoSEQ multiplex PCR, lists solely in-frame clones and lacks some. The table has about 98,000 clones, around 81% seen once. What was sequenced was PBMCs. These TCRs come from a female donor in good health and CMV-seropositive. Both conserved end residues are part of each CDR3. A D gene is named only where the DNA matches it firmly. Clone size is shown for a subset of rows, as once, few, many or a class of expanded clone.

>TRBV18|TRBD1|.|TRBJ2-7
CASSPQQGYEQYF
TGTGCCAGCTCACCACAACAGGGGTACGAGCAGTACTTC
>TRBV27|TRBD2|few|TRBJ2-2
CASSLGTRANTGELFF
TGTGCCAGCAGTTTGGGGACTAGAGCGAACACCGGGGAGCTGTTTTTT
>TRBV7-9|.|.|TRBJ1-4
CSSSPNRVLPNEKLFF
TGTTCCAGCAGCCCAAACAGGGTATTACCTAATGAAAAACTGTTTTTT
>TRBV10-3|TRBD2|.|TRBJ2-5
CAISGPERGTERETQYF
TGTGCCATCAGTGGCCCGGAGCGGGGCACCGAACGGGAGACCCAGTACTTC
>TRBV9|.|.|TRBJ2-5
CASSVMSYPQETQYF
TGTGCCAGCAGCGTAATGAGTTACCCTCAAGAGACCCAGTACTTC
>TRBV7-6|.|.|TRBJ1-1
CASSLTRPGGLTEAFF
TGTGCCAGCAGCTTAACTCGACCCGGTGGGCTCACTGAAGCTTTCTTT
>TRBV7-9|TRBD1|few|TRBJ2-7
CASSPPRDRDEQYF
TGTGCCAGCAGCCCCCCCCGGGACAGGGACGAGCAGTACTTC
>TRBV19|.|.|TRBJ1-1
CASSLGRVNTEAFF
TGTGCCAGTAGTCTGGGCAGGGTGAACACTGAAGCTTTCTTT
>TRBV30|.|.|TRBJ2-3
CALSTGSTDTQYF
TGTGCCCTTAGCACCGGCAGCACAGATACGCAGTATTTT
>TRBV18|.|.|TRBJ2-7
CASSRGSSYEQYF
TGTGCCAGCTCACGTGGGAGCTCCTACGAGCAGTACTTC
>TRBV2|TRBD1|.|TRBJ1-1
CALREGQGASAFF
TGTGCCCTACGTGAAGGACAGGGGGCTTCTGCTTTCTTT
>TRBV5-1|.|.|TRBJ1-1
CASSLGSGGTEAFF
TGCGCCAGCAGCTTGGGGTCGGGGGGCACTGAAGCTTTCTTT
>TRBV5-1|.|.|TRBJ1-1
CASSFRGARAEAFF
TGCGCCAGCAGCTTCCGGGGGGCCAGGGCTGAAGCTTTCTTT
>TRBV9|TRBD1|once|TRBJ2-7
CASSVNRGDEQYF
TGTGCCAGCAGCGTAAACAGGGGGGACGAGCAGTACTTC
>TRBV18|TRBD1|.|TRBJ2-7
CASSRLGTGPYEQYF
TGTGCCAGCTCACGCTTGGGGACAGGACCCTACGAGCAGTACTTC
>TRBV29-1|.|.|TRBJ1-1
CSVGGLGTQNTEAFF
TGCAGCGTTGGGGGTCTCGGGACACAGAACACTGAAGCTTTCTTT
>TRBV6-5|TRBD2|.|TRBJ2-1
CASTRGGTYNEQFF
TGTGCCAGCACCCGCGGGGGGACCTACAATGAGCAGTTCTTC
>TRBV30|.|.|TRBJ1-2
CAWSVGGGYGYTF
TGTGCCTGGAGTGTTGGGGGGGGCTATGGCTACACCTTC
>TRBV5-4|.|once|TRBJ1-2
CASSFEGNYGYTF
TGTGCCAGCAGCTTTGAGGGTAACTATGGCTACACCTTC
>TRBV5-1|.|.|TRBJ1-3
CASSLRDSGNTIYF
TGCGCCAGCAGCTTGCGAGATTCTGGAAACACCATATATTTT
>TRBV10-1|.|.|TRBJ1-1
CASSESWANTEAFF
TGCGCCAGCAGTGAGTCTTGGGCGAACACTGAAGCTTTCTTT
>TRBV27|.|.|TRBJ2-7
CASTPGGVGNEQYF
TGTGCCAGCACCCCGGGGGGCGTCGGGAACGAGCAGTACTTC
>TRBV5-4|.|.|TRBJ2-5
CASSPVGARTQETQYF
TGTGCCAGCAGCCCCGTTGGAGCGAGGACACAAGAGACCCAGTACTTC
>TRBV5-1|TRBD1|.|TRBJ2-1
CASSRDRGSSYNEQFF
TGCGCCAGCAGCAGGGACAGGGGGAGCTCCTACAATGAGCAGTTCTTC
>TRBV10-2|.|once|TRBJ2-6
CASSEERQGIMGANVLTF
TGCGCCAGCAGTGAGGAGAGGCAGGGGATTATGGGGGCCAACGTCCTGACTTTC
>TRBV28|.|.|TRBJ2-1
CASSPSPGTGYNEQFF
TGTGCCAGCAGTCCCTCCCCGGGAACCGGCTACAATGAGCAGTTCTTC
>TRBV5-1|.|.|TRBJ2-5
CASSSEGETQYF
TGCGCCAGCAGCTCCGAGGGAGAGACCCAGTACTTC
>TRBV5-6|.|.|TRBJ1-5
CASSPRTANQPQHF
TGTGCCAGCAGCCCGAGGACAGCAAATCAGCCCCAGCATTTT
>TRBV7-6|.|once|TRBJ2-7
CASSRFSTYEQYF
TGTGCCAGCAGCCGATTTAGTACCTACGAGCAGTACTTC
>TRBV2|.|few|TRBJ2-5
CASSDGLGETQYF
TGTGCCAGCAGCGATGGGCTTGGGGAGACCCAGTACTTC
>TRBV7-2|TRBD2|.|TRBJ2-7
CASSSITGGYEQYF
TGTGCCAGCAGCTCGATTACGGGGGGCTACGAGCAGTACTTC